This T cell receptor (beta chain) was observed in a study of T cells in Graves' hyperthyroidism and ophthalmopathy (dated by TCRdb to about 2019). Regarding the study in general: Peripheral blood was collected at initial diagnosis, before any treatment. A discovery cohort of about a hundred patients, roughly 40 with Graves' ophthalmopathy and about 58 with stable Graves' hyperthyroidism, was used to find distinguishing TCR V-J signatures. Prospective prediction of ophthalmopathy was tested in an independent validation cohort of some 19 hyperthyroidism patients and 17 patients who later progressed to ophthalmopathy. The 100 or so discovery patients were divided at random into training and test sets in a 7:3 ratio. In several Graves' hyperthyroidism patients, the study also compared T-cell repertoires from thyroid tissue with T-cell repertoires from blood. After blood sampling, hyperthyroidism patients were treated with methimazole at a starting dose of 30 mg daily, and ophthalmopathy patients were treated with high-dose intravenous methylprednisolone. The paper describes TCR Vbeta CDR3 sequencing of 135 peripheral blood samples, made up of 43 ophthalmopathy patients, roughly 80 hyperthyroidism patients and roughly 17 progressor patients.

The TCR beta CDR3 regions were amplified from the RNA transcripts. A first-round RT-PCR of the TCR CDR3 used the HTBI primer set with the Qiagen OneStep RT-PCR kit. A second multiplex PCR round built the libraries, followed by size selection and purification. Libraries were sequenced paired-end with 100 bp reads on an Illumina HiSeq2000. The original methods were these. SOAPnuke was used to process the raw data, with reads discarded if the reads contained adapters or uncalled bases, had a mean Phred below 15, or lacked an exact constant-primer or identifier match. High-quality paired reads were merged using COPE v1.2.5, and each unique nucleotide sequence was defined as a clonotype. Clonotypes were aligned to IMGT TRBV, TRBD and TRBJ reference segments using MiTCR v1.1. The analysis included only V-J combinations with a frequency above 0.0001, which together covered over 98% of the repertoires. The TCS score was defined as F50 (clonal expansion) divided by E x V (chaos), with BLOSUM62-based TCRdist calculated between CDR3 peptides within each V-J. Welch's t-statistics and random forest reduced roughly 540 V-J features to 10 to 15, which were used in a naive Bayes classifier (R e1071). The public reads were reprocessed in TCRdb via fastp at Q25 and MiXCR, keeping in-frame beta chains. Each record represents a unique CDR3 protein, reported with the most common genes and DNA among its rows. None of the V and J calls come from the authors' own analysis; TCRdb made them. This sample lists under 300,000 distinct CDR3 sequences; roughly 15% were detected once. Around 30% of the sample comes from the top ten.

Results the study describes overall, beyond this receptor: Most expanded thyroid clonotypes (frequency above 0.001) were also detected in blood, suggesting blood repertoires may reflect thyroid immune responses. No statistical method was used to fix the sample size in advance, and group allocation was not hidden from the investigators. In validation, the model predicted progression to ophthalmopathy with approximately 70% sensitivity and less than 80% specificity, a median of 6.5 months before onset. In cross-validation, a model built on a 13 V-J signature told ophthalmopathy apart from stable hyperthyroidism with 87.88% sensitivity and roughly 81% specificity, and in testing the same model reached 80%/75%.

Hyperthyroidism patients were newly diagnosed, with disease duration under 2 months, and aged 18 to 65 years. Any patient with an uncontrolled infection, another autoimmune disease, pregnancy or lactation was excluded. Diagnoses were established on the basis of clinical symptoms, serum thyroxine and TRAb, thyroid ultrasound, and orbital computed tomography. Blood from progressor patients was drawn when they were first diagnosed with hyperthyroidism, before any ophthalmopathy symptoms appeared. PBMCs were isolated from about 10 ml of fresh peripheral blood by Ficoll-Paque density gradient centrifugation. Patients classed as progressors first received a Graves' hyperthyroidism diagnosis and then went on to develop ophthalmopathy during follow-up. Trizol reagent was used to extract total RNA, and RNA quality was then checked on an Agilent 2100 Bioanalyzer. This clonotype was seen at least ten times. The antigen it recognizes is unknown. Per-base qualities were not stored, and no clone one base away is much larger.

Sequenced material: blood. This clonotype was sampled from a woman in her fifties or sixties with Graves' hyperthyroidism that later progressed to Graves' ophthalmopathy.

In nucleotides, the sequence is TGCAGTGCTAGAGATAGAGTCACAGGGATCGGCTATGGCTACACCTTC. It specifies CSARDRVTGIGYGYTF. This chain joins TRBV20-1 to TRBJ1-2; D gene: possibly TRBD1, on 6 matching bases. From the cysteine through the phenylalanine, the CDR3 covers 16 amino acids. The sequence is cut down to CDR3 DNA, 48 bases in frame from base 1. CDR1 DFQATT and CDR2 SNEGSKA were looked up in the germline V gene (reference sequence). V drops 0 bases and J drops 4 bases, leaving 18 bases in between.